The next 20 T cell receptor beta chains were all read from a single sample in a study of T-cell memory formation after mild COVID-19. Each CDR3 protein is one row after TCRdb ran MiXCR on the 5' RACE reads. The table lists approximately 570,000 distinct CDR3 sequences, about a sixth of them singletons. Sequencing was carried out using PBMCs or a T cell subset sorted from them (not recorded which). Every receptor here comes from an adult woman who had mild COVID-19 (a few samples of this study predate the infection). Cell type and time point are not known.

This clonotype occurred a few times. V usage is TRBV24-1 and J usage is TRBJ2-3; D gene ambiguous. The CDR3 has 17 residues. CDR1 KGHDR and CDR2 SFDVKD come from the germline V gene. Trimming pared 4 bases from V and 0 bases from J, leaving 16 bases between. CDR3 amino acids: CATSDPTIRSSTDTQYF. CDR3 in DNA: TGTGCCACCAGTGACCCGACAATCCGGTCTAGCACAGATACGCAGTATTTT.

The chain links TRBV28 to TRBJ1-2, with 9 bases aligning to TRBD1. The CDR3 length is 15 residues. In germline, CDR1 is MDHEN, CDR2 SYDVKM. The V and J ends lost 5 bases and 3 bases, in that order; junction bases with no gene match: 7. The CDR3 region has the DNA TGTGCCAGCAGTGCCGGGACAGGGAGGGACTATGGCTACACCTTC. Residues: CASSAGTGRDYGYTF.

This sequence joins TRBV20-1 and TRBJ2-7, with 8 bases fitting TRBD1. Germline V lookup: CDR1 DFQATT, CDR2 SNEGSKA (reference sequence). The CDR3 totals 14 residues. V lost 1 base to trimming and J lost 4 bases; unmatched junction nucleotides: 6. The CDR3 region has the DNA TGCAGTGCTAGAGCCTCAGACAGGGGATACGAGCAGTACTTC. Encoded protein: CSARASDRGYEQYF.

This clonotype was found many times. This sequence joins TRBV5-6 and TRBJ2-2; the match to TRBD2 covers 9 bases. The CDR3 sequence is 17 residues long. CDR1 and CDR2 from the germline V gene are SGHDT and YYEEEE. With V trimmed by 0 bases and J by 3 bases, 6 bases remained unmatched. The CDR3 reads CASSLVAGARDTGELFF. In DNA, the CDR3 is TGTGCCAGCAGCTTGGTAGCGGGGGCGCGAGACACCGGGGAGCTGTTTTTT.

This clonotype was detected a few times. V and J are TRBV6-5 and TRBJ1-3; D remains unclear. Looked up from germline, CDR1 is MNHEY and CDR2 is SVGAGI. The CDR3 contains 13 residues. V lost 8 bases to trimming and J lost 0 bases, with 8 bases between them. The CDR3 DNA reads as TGTGCCAGCCTACCTTCCTCTGGAAACACCATATATTTT. Translation gives CASLPSSGNTIYF.

This clonotype appeared a few times. The CDR3 spells CASRLEVASYEQFF. The CDR3, as DNA: TGTGCCAGCAGACTAGAGGTAGCTAGCTATGAGCAGTTCTTC. The rearrangement joins TRBV27 to TRBJ2-1; tentatively, D is TRBD2 (5 bases). The germline V gene encodes CDR1 MNHEY and CDR2 SMNVEV (reference sequence). V was trimmed by 6 bases and J by 8 bases, leaving 17 bases between them. The length of the CDR3 is 14 residues.

This chain uses TRBV7-6 with TRBJ2-4; 15 bases line up with TRBD2. The CDR3 consists of 18 residues. Per germline, CDR1 SGHVS and CDR2 FNYEAQ. With V trimmed by 7 bases and J by 0 bases, 7 bases remained unmatched. The CDR3 DNA sequence: TGTGCCAGCACCGGACTAGCGGGGGGGCCTTTAGCCAAAAACATTCAGTACTTC. Amino acids: CASTGLAGGPLAKNIQYF.

This clonotype was seen only a few times. This chain connects TRBV2 to TRBJ1-4, with 7 bases that match TRBD1. Looked up from germline, CDR1 is SNHLY and CDR2 is FYNNEI. This CDR3 spans 16 amino acids. Trimming took 7 bases from V and 2 from J; bases not matched to a gene: 10. CDR3: CASTSGQTITNEKLFF. The CDR3 DNA follows: TGTGCCAGCACCTCGGGACAGACCATTACTAATGAAAAACTGTTTTTT.

This clonotype was picked up many times. The chain is built from TRBV5-1 and TRBJ2-7; perhaps TRBD1 as D (6 bases). V lost 2 bases to trimming and J lost 3 bases, with 15 bases between them. CDR1 and CDR2 (germline): SGHRS, YFSETQ. This CDR3 contains 15 residues. The CDR3 loop is CASSLEEGHFYEQYF. Here the CDR3 DNA reads TGCGCCAGCAGCTTAGAAGAGGGACACTTCTACGAGCAGTACTTC.

The chain couples TRBV4-2 to TRBJ2-5; 11 bases are shared with TRBD2. Per the germline V gene, CDR1 is LGHNA and CDR2 is YNFKEQ. The CDR3 is 16 residues long. V trimming: 3 bases; J trimming: 1 base; junction bases outside the gene matches: 4. The CDR3 bases are TGTGCCAGCAGCCAGGGGACTAGCGGCTTCCAAGAGACCCAGTACTTC. Encoded protein: CASSQGTSGFQETQYF.

This clonotype appeared a few times. This rearrangement joins TRBV21-1 to TRBJ1-1. TRBV21-1 is noted as a pseudogene. CDR3 size: 13 residues. DNA for the CDR3: TGTGCCAGCAGCAAAGGGCTTGAGACTGAAGCTTTCTTT. Amino acid sequence: CASSKGLETEAFF.

This clonotype was detected a few times. The V call is TRBV11-2, the J call TRBJ2-2; 10 bases align to TRBD1. This CDR3 region has 15 residues. With V trimmed by 4 bases and J by 3 bases, 2 bases remained unmatched. Germline-derived CDR1 and CDR2 are SGHAT and FQNNGV. CDR3 sequence reads: CASSYGTGDTGELFF. The CDR3 bases are TGTGCCAGCAGCTACGGGACAGGGGACACCGGGGAGCTGTTTTTT.

This clonotype was picked up a small number of times. The V and J genes are TRBV18 and TRBJ1-1; D unclear. Deletions cut 3 bases from V and 8 bases from J, with 16 bases between. The V gene's germline CDR1 is KGHSH and CDR2 LQKENI. This CDR3 is built from 14 residues. CDR3 bases: TGTGCCAGCTCACCTCCACTGTTGGGCCCCGAAGCTTTCTTT. It encodes CASSPPLLGPEAFF.

V is TRBV5-1 and J is TRBJ2-7, with D uncertain. V lost 0 bases and J 2 bases, leaving 12 bases between the germline ends. CDR1 is SGHRS, CDR2 YFSETQ, per germline. CDR3 length: 15 amino acids. The CDR3 sequence: CASSLAGQEAYEQYF. CDR3 nucleotide sequence: TGCGCCAGCAGCTTGGCCGGGCAGGAAGCCTACGAGCAGTACTTC.

This clonotype was seen a handful of times. This sequence joins TRBV6-1 and TRBJ2-5; 12 bases line up with TRBD2. Looked up from germline, CDR1 is MNHNS and CDR2 is SASEGT. V lost 6 bases to trimming and J lost 4 bases; unmatched junction nucleotides: 12. This CDR3 is 17 amino acids long. CDR3 sequence reads: CASRTSGGKDPIETQYF. The CDR3 coding sequence is TGTGCCAGCAGGACTAGCGGGGGAAAAGATCCAATAGAGACCCAGTACTTC.

The chain carries TRBV15 and TRBJ2-3, with D hard to call. This CDR3 is built from 16 residues. Per the germline V gene, CDR1 is LNHNV and CDR2 is YYDKDF (reference sequence). Trimming removed 4 bases from V and 2 bases from J, with 16 bases in between. For the CDR3, the DNA is TGTGCCACCAGCACCACACGGGTCATTCTCACAGATACGCAGTATTTT. This codes for CATSTTRVILTDTQYF.

The chain links TRBV21-1 to TRBJ2-7; the table's D call TRBD1 went unverified against the DNA. TRBV21-1 is marked as a pseudogene. This CDR3 contains 14 residues. The CDR3 coding sequence is TGTGCCAGCGATACTCGACAGGGGATAGGCGAGCAGTACTTC. Residues: CASDTRQGIGEQYF.

This clonotype was observed a single time. This clone may be a read error of a much larger clone one base away. The rearrangement joins TRBV3-1 to TRBJ2-2; perhaps TRBD1 as D (6 bases). Germline V gene lookup returns CDR1 LGHDT and CDR2 YNNKEL (reference sequence). CDR3 length: 14 residues. V lost 7 bases, J lost 7 bases, and 16 bases lay in between. CDR3 residues: CASTRTVSCGELFF. The CDR3 nucleotides are TGTGCCAGCACCCGGACAGTCTCATGCGGGGAGCTGTTTTTT.

The V gene is TRBV6-2 or TRBV6-3, the J gene TRBJ1-1; D unresolved. Trimming pared 1 base from V and 9 bases from J, leaving 18 bases between. Germline assignment: CDR1 MNHEY and CDR2 SVGEGT. The CDR3 length is 15 residues. The DNA of the CDR3 is TGTGCCAGCAGTTACTGGGCCAACCAACTAGGAAAAGCTTTCTTT. This translates into CASSYWANQLGKAFF.

This rearrangement joins TRBV12-3 or TRBV12-4 to TRBJ1-2; 8 bases fit TRBD1. V trimming: 8 bases; J trimming: 4 bases; junction bases outside the gene matches: 3. The CDR3 is 12 residues long. The CDR3 bases are TGTGCCAGCGCCACAGGGGGCTATGGCTACACCTTC. Protein sequence: CASATGGYGYTF.